These T cell receptor beta chains were read from a single sample in a study of cytomegalovirus exposure and HLA in healthy donors. TCRdb's table, derived via immunoSEQ multiplex PCR, lists solely in-frame clones and lacks some. Altogether 200,000 to 250,000 clones are present, around 83% being singletons, with the ten largest covering roughly 0.26%. Sequenced material: PBMCs. These receptors were obtained from a girl aged 2 to 9 in good health and CMV-seronegative. CDR3s include the opening cysteine and the closing phenylalanine or tryptophan. Fields, in order: CDR3 DNA, CDR3 protein, J gene, clone size, D gene, V gene. The D gene is left open where the match is weak. Rows give clone size only sometimes, using once, few, many, or a class for an expanded clone.

DNA: TGTGCCAGCAGTCTGGGGGAGGGGTCAGATACGCAGTATTTT
CDR3: CASSLGEGSDTQYF
J: TRBJ2-3
size: -
D: TRBD2
V: TRBV6-5

DNA: TGTGCCAGTAGAAACGCAGGGTCTGGGGCCAACGTCCTGACTTTC
CDR3: CASRNAGSGANVLTF
J: TRBJ2-6
size: -
D: -
V: TRBV19

DNA: TGTGCCAGCAGCCCACAGGGGCCTGCGAACACCGGGGAGCTGTTTTTT
CDR3: CASSPQGPANTGELFF
J: TRBJ2-2
size: once
D: TRBD1
V: TRBV7-2

DNA: TGTGCCAGCAGCCTAAGGAACACTGAAGCTTTCTTT
CDR3: CASSLRNTEAFF
J: TRBJ1-1
size: -
D: -
V: TRBV11-3

DNA: TGTGCCAGCAGCATTTCCGGGACAGCAAGCTACGAGCAGTACTTC
CDR3: CASSISGTASYEQYF
J: TRBJ2-7
size: -
D: TRBD1
V: TRBV6-5

DNA: TGTGCCAGCAGCTTGGCGGGGGTGAGGTCGGACGAGCAGTACTTC
CDR3: CASSLAGVRSDEQYF
J: TRBJ2-7
size: -
D: -
V: TRBV5-4

DNA: TGCGCCAGCAGCTTGGCACTAGCAGGGGGTGGGCAGTATTTT
CDR3: CASSLALAGGGQYF
J: TRBJ2-3
size: -
D: -
V: TRBV5-1

DNA: TGTGCCAGCAGTGAAGCGAGGGCGGATAGCACCTTC
CDR3: CASSEARADSTF
J: TRBJ1-2
size: -
D: -
V: TRBV2

DNA: TGTGCCAGCAGCTTACCACACCGGGACAGGGGGAATTCACCCCTCCACTTT
CDR3: CASSLPHRDRGNSPLHF
J: TRBJ1-6
size: -
D: TRBD1
V: TRBV5-4

DNA: TGTGCCAGCGGGAGGGACGGCCGCACAGATACGCAGTATTTT
CDR3: CASGRDGRTDTQYF
J: TRBJ2-3
size: once
D: TRBD2
V: TRBV27

DNA: TGTGCCTGGAGTGTAGCTAGCGGGAGATCGGCCTACGAGCAGTACTTC
CDR3: CAWSVASGRSAYEQYF
J: TRBJ2-7
size: -
D: TRBD2
V: TRBV30

DNA: TGTGCCAGCCCCAGGGACTCCTACAATGAGCAGTTCTTC
CDR3: CASPRDSYNEQFF
J: TRBJ2-1
size: -
D: -
V: TRBV6-1

DNA: TGTGCCAGCAGCTTGGGACGCGGAGGTATATATGAAAAACTGTTTTTT
CDR3: CASSLGRGGIYEKLFF
J: TRBJ1-4
size: -
D: -
V: TRBV5-6

DNA: TGTGCCAGTAGTATACAGGGGGCCATTCCGGAAGCTTTCTTT
CDR3: CASSIQGAIPEAFF
J: TRBJ1-1
size: -
D: TRBD1
V: TRBV19

DNA: TGCACCAGCGCCTTCCACCACTACCGGGTCCATCTATCACCTTACTATGGCTACACCTTC
CDR3: CTSAFHHYRVHLSPYYGYTF
J: TRBJ1-2
size: -
D: -
V: TRBV1

DNA: TGTGCCATCAGTGGCACCGGGACAGGGGGAAACATTCAGTACTTC
CDR3: CAISGTGTGGNIQYF
J: TRBJ2-4
size: -
D: TRBD1
V: TRBV10-3

DNA: TGTGCCAGCAGCGTAGTAGGGGGCCCCAATTCACCCCTCCACTTT
CDR3: CASSVVGGPNSPLHF
J: TRBJ1-6
size: -
D: TRBD1
V: TRBV9

DNA: TGTGCCAGCAGTGGACAGAACATTCAGTACTTC
CDR3: CASSGQNIQYF
J: TRBJ2-4
size: few
D: -
V: TRBV6-1

DNA: TGTGCCAGCAGTTTAGTGACAGGGCCCTTGTGGGCGCAGTATTTT
CDR3: CASSLVTGPLWAQYF
J: TRBJ2-3
size: -
D: TRBD1
V: TRBV27

DNA: TGTGCCAGCAGAGCAGGGGGCACTGAAGCTTTCTTT
CDR3: CASRAGGTEAFF
J: TRBJ1-1
size: -
D: TRBD1
V: TRBV6-1

DNA: TGTGCCTGGAGTGTACGGCTAGCGGGGGTCACCGGGGAGCTGTTTTTT
CDR3: CAWSVRLAGVTGELFF
J: TRBJ2-2
size: -
D: TRBD2
V: TRBV30

DNA: TGTGCCAGCAGTTTGACAGGGTCGCGTTACAATGAGCAGTTCTTC
CDR3: CASSLTGSRYNEQFF
J: TRBJ2-1
size: -
D: TRBD1
V: TRBV6-1

DNA: TGTGCCAGCAGCCTACTGACAGGGCGGAACACTGAAGCTTTCTTT
CDR3: CASSLLTGRNTEAFF
J: TRBJ1-1
size: -
D: TRBD1
V: TRBV7-8

DNA: TGTGCCAGCAGCTTAGCCTTGACAGGGAGCACAGATACGCAGTATTTT
CDR3: CASSLALTGSTDTQYF
J: TRBJ2-3
size: -
D: TRBD1
V: TRBV7-9

DNA: TGTGCCAGCAGTTTTCCCCCCACTAGCGGGATACCCTACGAGCAGTACTTC
CDR3: CASSFPPTSGIPYEQYF
J: TRBJ2-7
size: -
D: TRBD2
V: TRBV27

DNA: TGTGCCACCAGCAGAGATCAGTTCACCCATCAGCCCCAGCATTTT
CDR3: CATSRDQFTHQPQHF
J: TRBJ1-5
size: -
D: -
V: TRBV15

DNA: TGTGCCAGTAGTACGCCCGACAGGGCCTCTGGAAACACCATATATTTT
CDR3: CASSTPDRASGNTIYF
J: TRBJ1-3
size: once
D: TRBD1
V: TRBV19

DNA: TGTGCCAGCAGCGCCACAGGGGATCAGCCCCAGCATTTT
CDR3: CASSATGDQPQHF
J: TRBJ1-5
size: -
D: TRBD1
V: TRBV7-3

DNA: TGCAGCTCCGCGGGCGGGGGCACTGAAGCTTTCTTT
CDR3: CSSAGGGTEAFF
J: TRBJ1-1
size: once
D: -
V: TRBV29-1

DNA: TGTGCCAGCAGTGAAAACGAGCGCCCTACCTCCTACAATGAGCAGTTCTTC
CDR3: CASSENERPTSYNEQFF
J: TRBJ2-1
size: once
D: -
V: TRBV6-4

DNA: TGTGCCAGCAGCTTAGATTTTGGGACAACTATCTATGGCTACACCTTC
CDR3: CASSLDFGTTIYGYTF
J: TRBJ1-2
size: -
D: -
V: TRBV7-8

DNA: TGTGCCAGCAGCCACAGGGTGAGGGGCAATCAGCCCCAGCATTTT
CDR3: CASSHRVRGNQPQHF
J: TRBJ1-5
size: once
D: -
V: TRBV5-8

DNA: TGCGCCAGCAGCTTGGGGGGAACGGGGAACTATGGCTACACCTTC
CDR3: CASSLGGTGNYGYTF
J: TRBJ1-2
size: -
D: -
V: TRBV5-1

DNA: TGCAGCGTCGTAGGCCTAGCAGGTGGGGAGCAGTACTTC
CDR3: CSVVGLAGGEQYF
J: TRBJ2-7
size: -
D: -
V: TRBV29-1

DNA: TGTGCCACCAGCGGTGAGGGGGGGAATCAGCCCCAGCATTTT
CDR3: CATSGEGGNQPQHF
J: TRBJ1-5
size: -
D: -
V: TRBV15

DNA: TGTGCCAGCTCACCACAGGGTCAGGGTGTGAACACTGAAGCTTTCTTT
CDR3: CASSPQGQGVNTEAFF
J: TRBJ1-1
size: -
D: -
V: TRBV18

DNA: TGTGCCACCAGCAGGGGACCGGGACAGGGGGGACACAATGAGCAGTTCTTC
CDR3: CATSRGPGQGGHNEQFF
J: TRBJ2-1
size: -
D: TRBD1
V: TRBV15

DNA: TGTGCCAGCAGCCCCGCCGCCGGGAGCTCCTATAATTCACCCCTCCACTTT
CDR3: CASSPAAGSSYNSPLHF
J: TRBJ1-6
size: -
D: -
V: TRBV7-9

DNA: TGTGCCAGCTCACCGGGACAGTCCTACGAGCAGTACTTC
CDR3: CASSPGQSYEQYF
J: TRBJ2-7
size: -
D: TRBD1
V: TRBV18

DNA: TGTGCCAGTAGTCCCACAGGAAGGACACTAAATTGGGAATCTTTCTTT
CDR3: CASSPTGRTLNWESFF
J: TRBJ1-1
size: -
D: -
V: TRBV19

DNA: TGTGCCTGGAGTGTTGGGCAGGCCAATCAGCCCCAGCATTTT
CDR3: CAWSVGQANQPQHF
J: TRBJ1-5
size: -
D: -
V: TRBV30

DNA: TGTGCCATCACCGGGGGGGCGCCGGGTTATGGCTACACCTTC
CDR3: CAITGGAPGYGYTF
J: TRBJ1-2
size: -
D: -
V: TRBV10-3

DNA: TGCGCCAGCAGCCAAGAGGAAGGACTAGCGGGTCTTAGCTCCTACAATGAGCAGTTCTTC
CDR3: CASSQEEGLAGLSSYNEQFF
J: TRBJ2-1
size: -
D: TRBD2
V: TRBV4-1

DNA: TGTGCCAGCAGCTCCCTGGGCAACAGGGTTGGTACGCAGTATTTT
CDR3: CASSSLGNRVGTQYF
J: TRBJ2-3
size: -
D: -
V: TRBV11-2

DNA: TGTGCCAGCAGCTTAGGAGGACCCCTCCACTTT
CDR3: CASSLGGPLHF
J: TRBJ1-6
size: -
D: -
V: TRBV7-2

DNA: TGTGCCAGCAGTGAAATCCGGGGGGCTGATGGCTACACCTTC
CDR3: CASSEIRGADGYTF
J: TRBJ1-2
size: -
D: -
V: TRBV2

DNA: TGTGCCAGCAGCTTCCAGGGGGTTGGGCCCCAGCATTTT
CDR3: CASSFQGVGPQHF
J: TRBJ1-5
size: -
D: TRBD1
V: TRBV11-2

DNA: TGTGCCAGCCTACCTTCACGACAGGGTGGAAACACCATATATTTT
CDR3: CASLPSRQGGNTIYF
J: TRBJ1-3
size: -
D: TRBD1
V: TRBV18

DNA: TGTGCCAGCAGCTTGTTTGGGACAGCGAGGGTAGCAACTAATGAAAAACTGTTTTTT
CDR3: CASSLFGTARVATNEKLFF
J: TRBJ1-4
size: -
D: TRBD1
V: TRBV5-6

DNA: TGTGCCTGGAGTGACCTATACAATGAGCAGTTCTTC
CDR3: CAWSDLYNEQFF
J: TRBJ2-1
size: -
D: -
V: TRBV30

DNA: TGTGCCTGCCGGGAGGGCCGCGCCTACGAGCAGTACTTC
CDR3: CACREGRAYEQYF
J: TRBJ2-7
size: -
D: TRBD2
V: TRBV7-8

DNA: TGTGCCAGCAGTGTGCCCCAGGGTTCCTACAATGAGCAGTTCTTC
CDR3: CASSVPQGSYNEQFF
J: TRBJ2-1
size: -
D: -
V: TRBV25-1

DNA: TGTGCCAGCAGCTTTGAGACAGCCTACGAGCAGTACTTC
CDR3: CASSFETAYEQYF
J: TRBJ2-7
size: once
D: -
V: TRBV7-9

DNA: TGTGCCAGCAGTGAAGCGCGGGGGACCTACGAGCAGTACTTC
CDR3: CASSEARGTYEQYF
J: TRBJ2-7
size: -
D: TRBD2
V: TRBV6-1

DNA: TGTGCCACCAGCAGTTCAGGACTAGCGGCCTACAATGAGCAGTTCTTC
CDR3: CATSSSGLAAYNEQFF
J: TRBJ2-1
size: -
D: TRBD2
V: TRBV15

DNA: TGTGCCAGCAGGCGGACTAGCGGCGGCGAGACCCAGTACTTC
CDR3: CASRRTSGGETQYF
J: TRBJ2-5
size: -
D: TRBD2
V: TRBV27